One and the same sample provided the 21 T cell receptor beta chains below, sequenced in a study of T cell clonality in common variable immunodeficiency. Data came from immunoSEQ multiplex PCR; TCRdb stores just in-frame clones and leaves some out. The specimen has about 35,000 clones, none found just once. Specimen: peripheral blood mononuclear cells. These receptors originate from a person between 18 and 75 years old in good health.

This clone showed up many times. CDR3 sequence: CASSLWDRAYEQYF. Incomplete CDR3 DNA: TGTGCCAGCAGCTTGTGGGACAGGGCCTACGAG. J is TRBJ2-7 and V is TRBV5-4, with 9 bases lining up with TRBD1. The CDR3 goes on 3 residues after the read ends, and that part is filled in from the germline J gene. Germline V gene sequence: CDR1 SGHNT, CDR2 YYREEE (reference sequence). This CDR3 spans 14 amino acids. Trimming cost V 1 base and J 2 bases; bases outside gene matches: 1.

This clone was seen many times. The read ends 3 residues before the CDR3 terminus; that terminus is restored from the germline J gene. At the DNA level, this CDR3 is encoded by other sequences in the same sample as well. The rearrangement joins TRBV20-1 to TRBJ2-3; TRBD2 matches at 10 bases. Germline V gene lookup returns CDR1 DFQATT and CDR2 SNEGSKA (reference sequence). The length of the CDR3 is 14 residues. The V and J ends lost 6 bases and 1 base, in that order; junction bases with no gene match: 4. The CDR3 loop is CSATLAGGTDTQYF. The CDR3 DNA, read in part, is TGCAGTGCAACCCTAGCGGGAGGCACAGATACG.

This clone appeared many times. The CDR3 bases that were read are TGTGCCAGTAGTGTGGAGCGAGAGACG. Encoded protein: CASSVERET. The whole CDR3 reads CASSVERETQYF. The chain carries TRBV19 and TRBJ2-3; the D is unclear. Sequencing ends 3 residues short of the CDR3 end; the germline J gene provides the rest. CDR1 LNHDA and CDR2 SQIVND come from the germline V gene (reference sequence). This CDR3 contains 12 residues. Combining the CDR3 with reference TRBV19 and TRBJ2-3 gives the whole variable domain DGGITQSPKYLFRKEGQNVTLSCEQNLNHDAMYWYRQDPGQGLRLIYYSQIVNDFQKGDIAEGYSVSREKKESFPLTVTSAQKNPTAFYLCASSVERETQYFGPGTRLTVL.

This clone was recorded many times. With the read ending 3 residues before the CDR3 end, the germline J gene is used to fill in that end. The chain carries TRBV19 and TRBJ1-3, with D maybe TRBD1 (5 bases). The CDR3 runs to 14 residues. V was shortened by 2 bases and J by 2 bases, with 7 bases between the two germline ends. CDR1 LNHDA and CDR2 SQIVND come from the germline V gene (reference sequence). The sequenced CDR3 bases are TGTGCCAGTAGTATACAGGGTGCTGGAAACACC. Translating it yields CASSIQGAGNT. The CDR3 in its entirety is CASSIQGAGNTIYF.

This clone was counted ten times or more. The CDR3 is cut off 3 residues early in the read; its end comes from the germline J gene. The chain links TRBV4-2 to TRBJ1-1; D not resolved. Trimming took off 0 bases at V and 5 bases at J, with 10 bases between the two ends. Looked up from germline, CDR1 is LGHNA and CDR2 is YNFKEQ. The CDR3 is made up of 14 amino acids. CDR3 loop: CASSQEVGGTEAFF. The CDR3 DNA, read in part, is TGTGCCAGCAGCCAAGAAGTAGGAGGGACTGAA.

This clone was recorded at least ten times. The CDR3 end is not reached by the read, which stops 3 residues before it; the germline J gene fills it in. The chain carries TRBV5-4 and TRBJ2-7; possibly TRBD2 for D (5 bases). This CDR3 spans 14 amino acids. The germline V gene encodes CDR1 SGHNT and CDR2 YYREEE (reference sequence). V was shortened by 4 bases and J by 6 bases, with 17 bases between the two germline ends. The sequenced CDR3 bases are TGTGCCAGCAGCCCGCAGCTTAGCGAGGGCGAG. Translation: CASSPQLSEGE. The CDR3 as a whole reads CASSPQLSEGEQYF.

There are many counts of this clone. The covered CDR3 bases are TGCAGTGCTAGGGCTAGCGGGAGGTGGGATACG. The encoded protein is CSARASGRWDT. From start to end, the CDR3 is CSARASGRWDTQYF. The chain links TRBV20-1 to TRBJ2-3; 11 bases line up with TRBD2. The read falls 3 residues short of the CDR3 end, and the missing part is taken from the germline J gene. Germline lookup yields CDR1 DFQATT and CDR2 SNEGSKA (reference sequence). V trimming: 3 bases; J trimming: 6 bases; junction bases outside the gene matches: 5. CDR3 size: 14 residues.

This clone was recorded many times. The DNA ends 3 residues before the CDR3 does, and the rest of the CDR3 is filled in from the germline J gene. This chain uses TRBV4-1 with TRBJ2-7; 9 bases align to TRBD2. This CDR3 contains 12 residues. Germline trimming cut 4 bases from V and 6 bases from J; bases unmatched to any gene: 1. CDR1 is MGHRA and CDR2 is YSYEKL in the germline V gene. CDR3 in amino acids: CASSLAGVEQYF. The CDR3 bases that were read are TGCGCCAGCAGCCTAGCGGGAGTCGAG.

Note on this clone: The CDR3 end is not reached by the read, which stops 3 residues before it; the germline J gene fills it in. The chain recombines TRBV11-2 with TRBJ1-1; weak D call: TRBD1 (6 bases). The germline gives CDR1 SGHAT, CDR2 FQNNGV. The CDR3 extends over 15 amino acids. Incomplete CDR3 DNA: TGTGCCAGCAGCTTAGATCCGGGACATAGTCGCCAA. Amino acids: CASSLDPGHSRQ. The full-length CDR3 reads as CASSLDPGHSRQAFF.

The sample holds many counts of this clone. The part of the CDR3 DNA that was read is TGTGCCAGCGGTATGGACAGGGGGGGTGGAGAGACC. It is translated as CASGMDRGGGET. The full CDR3 reads CASGMDRGGGETQYF. The chain has TRBV19 and TRBJ2-5; TRBD1 matches at 10 bases. The read ends 3 residues before the CDR3 terminus; that terminus is restored from the germline J gene. V trimming: 9 bases; J trimming: 4 bases; junction bases outside the gene matches: 11. The CDR3 length is 15 residues. Germline CDR1 LNHDA, CDR2 SQIVND (reference sequence).

This clone was seen only a few times. The part of the CDR3 DNA that was read is TGTGCCAGCAGGGGACTAGCGGGGCCTTACGAG. This gives the protein CASRGLAGPYE. The entire CDR3 protein reads CASRGLAGPYEQYF. The chain is built from TRBV27 and TRBJ2-7, with 13 bases fitting TRBD2. Read data end 3 residues before the CDR3 end; the end is taken from the germline J gene. The germline gives CDR1 MNHEY, CDR2 SMNVEV (reference sequence). Germline trimming cut 6 bases from V and 4 bases from J; bases unmatched to any gene: 3. The CDR3 extends over 14 amino acids.

This clone occurred many times. The read ends 3 residues before the CDR3 terminus; that terminus is restored from the germline J gene. The chain couples TRBV19 to TRBJ2-1, with a tentative D call TRBD1 (5 bases). This CDR3 comprises 14 residues. Trimming shortened V by 3 bases and J by 5 bases, and 11 bases separated the two germline ends. Germline lookup yields CDR1 LNHDA and CDR2 SQIVND (reference sequence). The CDR3 bases that were read are TGTGCCAGTAGTATTGACAGAGGAAACAATGAG. This encodes CASSIDRGNNE. The whole CDR3 protein is CASSIDRGNNEQFF.

This clone appeared many times. Read data end 3 residues before the CDR3 end; the end is taken from the germline J gene. The chain uses TRBV6-4 and TRBJ1-6; 7 positions match TRBD1. Germline trimming cut 6 bases from V and 7 bases from J; bases unmatched to any gene: 6. This CDR3 region has 14 residues. CDR1 MRHNA and CDR2 SNTAGT come from the germline V gene. The covered CDR3 bases are TGTGCCAGCAGGGGGGACAGCCAGAATTCACCC. Translation: CASRGDSQNSP. The CDR3 in its entirety is CASRGDSQNSPLHF.

This clone occurred many times. The CDR3 end is not reached by the read, which stops 3 residues before it; the germline J gene fills it in. This chain links TRBV18 with TRBJ2-7; the match to TRBD1 covers 7 bases. The V gene's germline CDR1 is KGHSH and CDR2 LQKENI. The CDR3 is 14 amino acids. The trim removed 0 bases at V and 6 bases at J, leaving 5 bases unmatched. The CDR3 DNA, read in part, is TGTGCCAGCTCACCACCCAGCTCAGGGGGCGAG. The encoded protein is CASSPPSSGGE. The whole CDR3 protein is CASSPPSSGGEQYF.

This clone came up many times. The read comes to an end 3 residues before the CDR3 does, leaving the germline J gene to fill in the end. The chain has TRBV20-1 and TRBJ2-3; D ambiguous. This CDR3 is built from 16 residues. V gave up 0 bases and J gave up 2 bases, with 15 bases separating them. In germline, CDR1 is DFQATT, CDR2 SNEGSKA (reference sequence). The CDR3 bases that were read are TGCAGTGCTAGAGAGCCTTCGCGGCTCTTCACAGATACG. It encodes CSAREPSRLFTDT. The CDR3 in full is CSAREPSRLFTDTQYF.

This clone was found many times. Coverage ceases 3 residues before the CDR3 finishes, and the germline J gene fills in the end. The chain combines TRBV2 with TRBJ1-4; D ambiguous. Germline loops: CDR1 SNHLY, CDR2 FYNNEI. The V end was cut by 6 bases, the J end by 7 bases, with 12 bases between. The CDR3 sequence is 13 residues long. This CDR3 reads CASRPDSIEKLFF. Incomplete CDR3 DNA: TGTGCCAGCAGACCCGATAGCATTGAAAAA.

This clone has a count of ten or more. The read ends 3 residues early relative to the CDR3; the germline J gene fills the gap. The rearrangement links TRBV6-1 to TRBJ2-1, with unresolved D. The germline CDR1 and CDR2 sequences are MNHNS and SASEGT. The CDR3 is made up of 13 amino acids. V lost 4 bases, J lost 2 bases, and 6 bases lay in between. The sequenced part of the CDR3 DNA is TGTGCCAGCAGTGGACACACCTACAATGAG. Amino acid sequence: CASSGHTYNE. The whole CDR3 protein is CASSGHTYNEQFF.

With regard to this clone: Sequencing ends 3 residues short of the CDR3 end; the germline J gene provides the rest. The J gene is TRBJ2-1, the V gene TRBV7-8, with 9 nucleotides matching TRBD2. The germline gives CDR1 SGHVS, CDR2 FQNEAQ. CDR3 length: 14 amino acids. V shed 5 bases, J shed 7 bases, and the junction held 6 bases outside the gene matches. The DNA read from the CDR3 is TGTGCCAGCAGCGAATTAGCGGGAGCAAATGAG. It yields the protein CASSELAGANE. The full CDR3 is CASSELAGANEQFF.

This clone was seen many times. The read finishes 3 residues shy of the CDR3 end, and the germline J gene is used to complete it. The chain is built from TRBV29-1 and TRBJ1-3; D is unresolved. Germline loops: CDR1 SQVTM, CDR2 ANQGSEA. Trimming shortened V by 4 bases and J by 3 bases, and 10 bases separated the two germline ends. This CDR3 has 13 amino acids. CDR3 bases read: TGCAGCGTTGGCTCTATTCTTGGAAACACC. It is translated as CSVGSILGNT. The whole CDR3 protein reads CSVGSILGNTIYF.

This clone appeared a few times. The junction and the germline gene differ at one end; a read error may be behind it. The CDR3 extends 3 residues past the end of the read, so its final part is completed from the germline J gene. Other nucleotide sequences in the sample specify the same CDR3. The chain links TRBV6-1 to TRBJ1-3; D is perhaps TRBD1 (5 bases). The CDR3 consists of 15 residues. The germline V gene has CDR1 MNHNS and CDR2 SASEGT. Incomplete CDR3 DNA: TGTGCCAGCAGTGAGAGAGACAGCTCTGGAAACACA. Translating it yields CASSERDSSGNT. The whole CDR3 reads CASSERDSSGNTIYF.

There are many counts of this clone. The read finishes 3 residues shy of the CDR3 end, and the germline J gene is used to complete it. The rearrangement uses TRBV7-3 and TRBJ2-6, with D possibly being TRBD1 (5 bases). The V gene's germline CDR1 is SGHTA and CDR2 FQGTGA. V lost 2 bases, J lost 2 bases, and 7 bases lay in between. The CDR3 is 15 amino acids. The part of the CDR3 DNA that was read is TGTGCCAGCAGCTTATTAGGGGCTGGGGCCAACGTC. Its protein product is CASSLLGAGANV. The entire CDR3 protein is CASSLLGAGANVLTF. Together with reference TRBV7-3 and TRBJ2-6, the CDR3 gives the full variable domain: GAGVSQTPSNKVTEKGKYVELRCDPISGHTALYWYRQSLGQGPEFLIYFQGTGAADDSGLPNDRFFAVRPEGSVSTLKIQRTERGDSAVYLCASSLLGAGANVLTFGAGSRLTVL.